The following is a TCR beta chain sequence with its context. Germline lookup yields CDR1 SGHAT and CDR2 FQNNGV. There are 16 residues in the CDR3. Trimming removed 7 bases from V and 5 bases from J; junction bases left unmatched: 11. The sample belongs to a study of blood T cells in healthy people across ages. Overall study: Capturing about one barcoded beta molecule per two T cells was achieved by template switching.

The use of a sample-barcoded 5' primer and a J-beta primer mix characterized a second PCR of roughly 6 to 11 cycles. TCRdb re-derived calls from the 5' RACE reads in MiXCR, one entry per CDR3 protein. The sample includes around 1,000,000 distinct CDR3 sequences, under 30% of them seen just once. These data also featured in a second study, about T cells of mothers and their children.

Input material: blood. This TCR was recovered from a girl aged 2-15 years in good health. This sequence joins TRBV11-2 and TRBJ2-3; TRBD2 matches 11 bases. The CDR3 bases are TGTGCCAGCACACCGACTAGCGGGATAACTAGAGATACGCAGTATTTT. Its protein is CASTPTSGITRDTQYF.